Sequencing of this TCR beta chain was carried out in a study of CD8+ T cells in alopecia areata. On this clone: The antigen remains undetermined.

Following extraction, RNA underwent reverse transcription to cDNA, which served as the sequencing template. Only in-frame clones appear in the TCRdb table, and some are missing; sequencing was by immunoSEQ multiplex PCR. The repertoire holds about 100,000 clones, with approximately 59% as singletons. CDR3 size: 14 residues. Trimming removed 0 bases from V and 8 bases from J; junction bases left unmatched: 4. Germline V CDR1 and CDR2: SGDLS, YYNGEE. General study findings and limits: Lesional tissue from the scalp (especially in alopecia totalis/universalis) showed higher clonality than normal scalp.

The material sequenced was CD8+ T cells sorted from blood. This sequence was found in a human donor in good health. The chain links TRBV9 to TRBJ1-2; the match to TRBD1 covers 10 bases. CDR3 DNA: TGTGCCAGCAGCGTAGGACAGGGGGCCTACGGCTACACCTTC. This codes for CASSVGQGAYGYTF.